A selection of T cell receptor beta chains follows, all from one sample in a study of T cell responses to AZD1222 COVID-19 vaccine. Sequenced by immunoSEQ multiplex PCR; TCRdb stores in-frame clones only, minus some. The table lists roughly 100,000 clones, about 88% of them singletons, with around 20% in the top ten. Sequenced material: peripheral blood, taken on day 0 of AZD1222 vaccination. The receptor source for this set is an adult in good health. Each CDR3 is given with its conserved first and last residue. A D gene is named only where the DNA matches it firmly.

D,J,V,length,CDR3,DNA
.,TRBJ1-2,TRBV5-6,14,CASNGLTGSGGYTF,TGTGCCAGCAACGGGCTAACAGGGTCGGGAGGCTACACCTTC
TRBD2,TRBJ2-1,TRBV5-1,14,CASTGTSGSRGTFF,TGCGCCAGTACCGGGACTAGTGGGTCCCGGGGAACGTTCTTC
TRBD1,TRBJ2-2,TRBV7-3,16,CASSAAGGPNTGELFF,TGTGCCAGCAGCGCAGCAGGGGGCCCTAACACCGGGGAGCTGTTTTTT
.,TRBJ2-1,TRBV6-2/TRBV6-3,15,CASSWDPDPNNEQFF,TGTGCCAGCAGTTGGGACCCCGACCCTAACAATGAGCAGTTCTTC
.,TRBJ1-2,TRBV5-8,11,CASGRNYGYTF,TGTGCCAGCGGGCGAAACTATGGCTACACCTTC
.,TRBJ1-1,TRBV27,11,CASRGGSEAFF,TGTGCCAGCAGAGGAGGGAGTGAAGCTTTCTTT
.,TRBJ2-5,TRBV7-3,15,CASSLTTSFTETQYF,TGTGCCAGCAGCTTAACTACTAGCTTTACAGAGACCCAGTACTTC
TRBD1,TRBJ1-4,TRBV2,15,CASSAQGSTNEKLFF,TGTGCCAGCAGCGCACAGGGGAGCACTAATGAAAAACTGTTTTTT
.,TRBJ2-5,TRBV7-8,13,CASSSNSRETQYF,TGTGCCAGCAGCTCTAATTCGAGAGAGACCCAGTACTTC
TRBD1,TRBJ1-5,TRBV29-1,14,CSARQGNGNQPQHF,TGCAGCGCCAGACAGGGGAATGGCAATCAGCCCCAGCATTTT
.,TRBJ1-1,TRBV4-1,16,CASSQGDFYGGTEAFF,TGCGCCAGCAGCCAGGGGGACTTCTATGGCGGGACTGAAGCTTTCTTT